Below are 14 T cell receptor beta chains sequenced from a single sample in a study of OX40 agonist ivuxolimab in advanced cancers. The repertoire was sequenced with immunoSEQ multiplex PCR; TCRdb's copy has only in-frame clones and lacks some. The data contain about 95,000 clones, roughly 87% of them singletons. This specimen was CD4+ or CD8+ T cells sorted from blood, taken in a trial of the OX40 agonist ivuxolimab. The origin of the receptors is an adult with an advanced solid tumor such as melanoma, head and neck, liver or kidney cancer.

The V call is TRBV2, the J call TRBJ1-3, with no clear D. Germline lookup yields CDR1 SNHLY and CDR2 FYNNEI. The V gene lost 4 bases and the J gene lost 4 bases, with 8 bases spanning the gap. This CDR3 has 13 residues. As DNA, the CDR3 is TGTGCCAGCAGTGTGGAAAACGGAAACACCATATATTTT. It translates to CASSVENGNTIYF. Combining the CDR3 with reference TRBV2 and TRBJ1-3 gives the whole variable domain EPEVTQTPSHQVTQMGQEVILRCVPISNHLYFYWYRQILGQKVEFLVSFYNNEISEKSEIFDDQFSVERPDGSNFTLKIRSTKLEDSAMYFCASSVENGNTIYFGEGSWLTVV.

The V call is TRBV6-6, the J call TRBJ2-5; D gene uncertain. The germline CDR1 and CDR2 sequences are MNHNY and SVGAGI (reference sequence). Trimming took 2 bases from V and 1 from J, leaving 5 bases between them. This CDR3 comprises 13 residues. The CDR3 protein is CASSYPTQETQYF. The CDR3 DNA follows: TGTGCCAGCAGTTACCCCACCCAAGAGACCCAGTACTTC.

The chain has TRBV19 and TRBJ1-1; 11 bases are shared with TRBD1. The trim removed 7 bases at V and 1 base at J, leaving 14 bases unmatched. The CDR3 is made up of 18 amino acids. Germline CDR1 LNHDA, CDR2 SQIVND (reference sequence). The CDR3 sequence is CASIPFGQGAKRNTEAFF. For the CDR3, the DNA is TGTGCCAGTATCCCTTTCGGACAGGGGGCCAAACGGAACACTGAAGCTTTCTTT.

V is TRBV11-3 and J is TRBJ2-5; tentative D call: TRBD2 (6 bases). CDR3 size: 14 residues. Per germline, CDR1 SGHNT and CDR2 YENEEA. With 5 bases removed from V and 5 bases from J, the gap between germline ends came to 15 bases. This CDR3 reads CASSPGRPGETQYF. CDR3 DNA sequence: TGTGCCAGCAGCCCAGGGAGGCCGGGGGAGACCCAGTACTTC.

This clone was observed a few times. DNA for the CDR3: TGTGCCAGCAGTGAATCAGGGGGTGGCTACACCTTC. This translates into CASSESGGGYTF. The V and J genes are TRBV2 and TRBJ1-2; 7 nucleotides match TRBD1. Trimming at V came to 2 bases and at J to 7 bases, leaving 1 base not matched to a gene. Germline values: CDR1 SNHLY, CDR2 FYNNEI. CDR3 length: 12 residues.

CDR3 protein: CASRPPLGGRNTEAFF. The CDR3 nucleotides are TGTGCCAGCAGACCCCCTTTAGGCGGGAGGAACACTGAAGCTTTCTTT. This chain connects TRBV28 to TRBJ1-1; D not resolved. The germline gives CDR1 MDHEN, CDR2 SYDVKM. The V and J ends lost 6 bases and 1 base respectively, with 18 bases between them. The CDR3 is made up of 16 amino acids. The complete variable domain, with remaining parts taken from reference TRBV28 and TRBJ1-1, reads DVKVTQSSRYLVKRTGEKVFLECVQDMDHENMFWYRQDPGLGLRLIYFSYDVKMKEKGDIPEGYSVSREKKERFSLILESASTNQTSMYLCASRPPLGGRNTEAFFGQGTRLTVV.

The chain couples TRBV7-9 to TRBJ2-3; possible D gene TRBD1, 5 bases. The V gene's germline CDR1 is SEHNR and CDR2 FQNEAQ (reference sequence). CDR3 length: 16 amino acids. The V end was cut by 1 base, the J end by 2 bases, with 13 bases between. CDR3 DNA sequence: TGTGCCAGCAGCTTAGAACCCCAGGGAAACACAGATACGCAGTATTTT. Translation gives CASSLEPQGNTDTQYF.

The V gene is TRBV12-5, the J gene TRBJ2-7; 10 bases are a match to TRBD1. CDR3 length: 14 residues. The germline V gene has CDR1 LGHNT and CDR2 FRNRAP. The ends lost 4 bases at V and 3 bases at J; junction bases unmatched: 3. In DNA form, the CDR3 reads TGTGCTAGTGGTTCCGGGACAGGGGACTACGAGCAGTACTTC. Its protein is CASGSGTGDYEQYF.

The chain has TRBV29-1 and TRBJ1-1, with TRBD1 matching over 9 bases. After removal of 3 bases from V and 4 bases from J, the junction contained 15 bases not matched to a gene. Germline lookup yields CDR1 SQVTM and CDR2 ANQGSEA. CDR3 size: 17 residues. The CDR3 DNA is TGCAGCGTTGATCCCCCTCTTGGACAGGGGAGGACCACTGAAGCTTTCTTT. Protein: CSVDPPLGQGRTTEAFF.

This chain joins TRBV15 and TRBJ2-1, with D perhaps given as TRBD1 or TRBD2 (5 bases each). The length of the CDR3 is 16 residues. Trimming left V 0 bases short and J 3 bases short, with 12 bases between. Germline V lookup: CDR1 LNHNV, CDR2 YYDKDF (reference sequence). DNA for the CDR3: TGTGCCACCAGCAGAGATATAGGGACGGTCTACAATGAGCAGTTCTTC. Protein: CATSRDIGTVYNEQFF.

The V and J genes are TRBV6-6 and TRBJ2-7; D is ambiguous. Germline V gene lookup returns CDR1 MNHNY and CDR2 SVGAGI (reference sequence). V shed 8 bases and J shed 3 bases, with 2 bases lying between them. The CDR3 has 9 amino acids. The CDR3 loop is CASGYEQYF. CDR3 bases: TGTGCCAGCGGCTACGAGCAGTACTTC.

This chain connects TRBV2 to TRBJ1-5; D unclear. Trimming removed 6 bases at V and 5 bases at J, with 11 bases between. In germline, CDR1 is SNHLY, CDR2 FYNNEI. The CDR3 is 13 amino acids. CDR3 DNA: TGTGCCAGCAGGGAGGGTGGGTATCAGCCCCAGCATTTT. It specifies CASREGGYQPQHF.

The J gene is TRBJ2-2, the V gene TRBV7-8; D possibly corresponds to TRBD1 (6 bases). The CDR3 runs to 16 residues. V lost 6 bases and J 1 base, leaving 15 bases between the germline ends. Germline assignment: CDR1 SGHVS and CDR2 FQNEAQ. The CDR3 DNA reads TGTGCCAGCAGTAACCGGGACACCGTGAACACCGGGGAGCTGTTTTTT. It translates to CASSNRDTVNTGELFF.

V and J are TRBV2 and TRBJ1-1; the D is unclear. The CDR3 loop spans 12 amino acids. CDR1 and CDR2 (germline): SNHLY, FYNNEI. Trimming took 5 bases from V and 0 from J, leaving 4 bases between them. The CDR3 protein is CASSFLNTEAFF. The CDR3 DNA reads TGTGCCAGCAGTTTCTTGAACACTGAAGCTTTCTTT.